This T cell receptor beta chain was documented in a study of blood T cell repertoires in COVID-19. Study information: The samples span acute and convalescent COVID-19 from the United States, Italy and Spain. The cDNA or gDNA used as material had been derived from T cells, B-cell-depleted T cells, or PBMCs.

This CDR3 comprises 13 residues. V trimming: 4 bases; J trimming: 12 bases; junction bases outside the gene matches: 12. CDR1 and CDR2 (germline): SGHAT, FQNNGV. Profiled with immunoSEQ multiplex PCR; TCRdb holds only in-frame clones, not every one. The sample holds fewer than 250,000 clones, more than 75% seen once. The sequence came from a man aged 60 to 75 with acute or convalescent COVID-19. Sequencing was performed on peripheral blood. The V call is TRBV11-2, the J call TRBJ2-7, with 7 bases that match TRBD1. The CDR3, as DNA: TGTGCCAGCAGCTCAACCCAGGGACAGTCGTGGTACTTC. Its protein product is CASSSTQGQSWYF.